The 17 T cell receptor beta chains presented below share a single source sample, sequenced in a study of beta chain features in type 1 diabetes. The isolated RNA, all of it, was reverse transcribed, so expressed TCRB transcripts were what got sequenced. Assay: immunoSEQ multiplex PCR; the TCRdb copy retains only in-frame clones and omits some. The top ten hold around 0.45% of the sample, which has 300,000 to 350,000 clones, under 8.5% seen once. The material sequenced was central memory CD4+ T cells from blood. Receptors originate from a woman aged 18-29 years in good health.

The chain joins TRBV15 to TRBJ1-2, with D hard to call. Germline values: CDR1 LNHNV, CDR2 YYDKDF (reference sequence). The CDR3 length is 15 residues. The V and J ends lost 0 bases and 4 bases respectively, with 12 bases between them. The CDR3, as DNA: TGTGCCACCAGCAGAGACGGACCGCGCCCCTATGGCTACACCTTC. It encodes CATSRDGPRPYGYTF.

This clone was recorded many times. The chain couples TRBV6-6 to TRBJ2-7; D perhaps matches TRBD1 (6 bases). Trimming removed 6 bases from V and 5 bases from J, with 20 bases in between. The germline gives CDR1 MNHNY, CDR2 SVGAGI (reference sequence). The CDR3 sequence is 15 residues long. The CDR3 loop is CASSQRADRSHEQYF. The CDR3 bases are TGTGCCAGCAGCCAAAGGGCTGACAGGTCCCACGAGCAGTACTTC.

This chain uses TRBV6-1 with TRBJ2-1, with 7 bases lining up with TRBD1. Germline V gene data show CDR1 as MNHNS and CDR2 as SASEGT. The CDR3 length is 14 residues. V trimming: 5 bases; J trimming: 6 bases; junction bases outside the gene matches: 7. CDR3 in DNA: TGTGCCAGCAGTCCCAGGACAGGTGGCAATGAGCAGTTCTTC. Protein product: CASSPRTGGNEQFF.

In this sample, this clone turned up many times. The chain combines TRBV20-1 with TRBJ2-4; D perhaps matches TRBD2 (6 bases). CDR1 and CDR2 from the germline V gene are DFQATT and SNEGSKA (reference sequence). Trimming cost V 0 bases and J 13 bases, with 10 bases left between them. The CDR3 covers 11 residues. CDR3: CSARDMRDQYF. CDR3 nucleotides: TGCAGTGCTAGAGATATGCGGGACCAGTACTTC.

This chain uses TRBV9 with TRBJ2-7; 7 bases match TRBD1. This CDR3 contains 13 residues. Losses at the gene ends were 3 bases for V and 6 bases for J; bases not matched to a gene: 6. The germline V gene has CDR1 SGDLS and CDR2 YYNGEE. The DNA of the CDR3 is TGTGCCAGCAGCGAAGGACAGGACAGCGAGCAGTACTTC. It specifies CASSEGQDSEQYF.

Ten or more counts support this clone. The chain couples TRBV7-2 to TRBJ2-7; 7 bases align to TRBD1. The V and J ends lost 1 base and 4 bases, in that order; junction bases with no gene match: 4. There are 14 residues in the CDR3. Germline V lookup: CDR1 SGHTA, CDR2 FQGNSA. The CDR3 DNA reads TGTGCCAGCAGCTTAGAGGGGGCCAGGTACGAGCAGTACTTC. Protein sequence: CASSLEGARYEQYF.

In its sample, this clone was seen a few times. CDR3 region: CASSAGLRGGTQYF. DNA of the CDR3: TGTGCCAGCAGTGCCGGACTGCGCGGGGGGACCCAGTACTTC. V usage is TRBV7-2 and J usage is TRBJ2-5; 7 positions agree with TRBD2. The ends lost 6 bases at V and 7 bases at J; junction bases unmatched: 11. The CDR3 totals 14 residues. Germline V gene lookup returns CDR1 SGHTA and CDR2 FQGNSA.

In its sample, this clone was seen a few times. The chain recombines TRBV23-1 with TRBJ2-2; 8 bases align to TRBD1. TRBV23-1 is known as an ORF, though its function is uncertain. The CDR3 runs 16 residues. The V segment lost 3 bases and the J segment 2 bases; nucleotides outside the gene matches: 5. Here the CDR3 DNA reads TGCGCCAGCAGTCATGACAGGGGACCAAACACCGGGGAGCTGTTTTTT. Translated, it gives CASSHDRGPNTGELFF.

The chain joins TRBV6-4 to TRBJ2-1, with D unresolved. V was pared by 5 bases and J by 6 bases, with 8 bases between. Germline CDR1 reads MRHNA; CDR2 reads SNTAGT. The CDR3 covers 12 residues. CDR3 sequence: CASSQDRNEQFF. Written as DNA, the CDR3 is TGTGCCAGCAGTCAGGACCGCAATGAGCAGTTCTTC.

The rearrangement uses TRBV7-2 and TRBJ1-3; D gene ambiguous. V lost 1 base and J 2 bases, leaving 12 bases between the germline ends. The CDR3 length is 16 residues. Germline V gene lookup returns CDR1 SGHTA and CDR2 FQGNSA. CDR3 protein: CASSLGGQRTGNTIYF. CDR3 sequence (DNA): TGTGCCAGCAGCTTAGGAGGCCAGCGAACTGGAAACACCATATATTTT.

This clone occurred a few times. The CDR3 DNA sequence: TGTGCCAGCAGCCTGCGACTAGCGGGACAGGGGACCCAGTACTTC. Translating it yields CASSLRLAGQGTQYF. The chain employs TRBV7-2 and TRBJ2-5; 11 positions match TRBD2. CDR3 length equals 15 residues. The V gene end was trimmed by 5 bases and the J gene end by 7 bases; junction bases not matched to a gene: 9. Germline assignment: CDR1 SGHTA and CDR2 FQGNSA.

This clone was recorded a few times. The V call is TRBV19, the J call TRBJ1-1, with D maybe TRBD1 (6 bases). V was trimmed by 3 bases and J by 6 bases, leaving 14 bases between them. Per the germline V gene, CDR1 is LNHDA and CDR2 is SQIVND (reference sequence). The CDR3 is 14 residues long. The CDR3 reads CASSIVRGDSEAFF. The DNA for the CDR3 is TGTGCCAGTAGTATTGTCAGGGGTGATTCTGAAGCTTTCTTT.

This clone has a handful of counts. This sequence joins TRBV18 and TRBJ1-1; no reliable D call. The germline gives CDR1 KGHSH, CDR2 LQKENI. The CDR3 length is 13 residues. V was clipped by 3 bases and J by 0 bases, with 5 bases between them. The CDR3 spells CASSPGVNTEAFF. In nucleotides, the CDR3 is TGTGCCAGCTCACCTGGGGTGAACACTGAAGCTTTCTTT.

The rearrangement uses TRBV5-4 and TRBJ2-3, with D possibly TRBD2 on 7 matching bases. The CDR3 length is 14 residues. Germline V lookup: CDR1 SGHNT, CDR2 YYREEE (reference sequence). V lost 0 bases to trimming and J lost 4 bases, with 9 bases between them. The CDR3 sequence: CASSLEGGADTQYF. As DNA, the CDR3 is TGTGCCAGCAGCTTGGAAGGGGGGGCAGATACGCAGTATTTT.

This chain uses TRBV7-2 with TRBJ1-5; unclear D gene. CDR1 and CDR2 from the germline V gene are SGHTA and FQGNSA. Trimming pared 2 bases from V and 0 bases from J, leaving 11 bases between. The CDR3 spans 16 residues. This CDR3 reads CASSLRPLGSNQPQHF. The CDR3 nucleotides are TGTGCCAGCAGCTTACGTCCCCTTGGTAGCAATCAGCCCCAGCATTTT.

This clone was seen only a few times. In the same sample, other DNA sequences code for this CDR3. CDR3: CSVVGGSGANVLTF. CDR3 nucleotide sequence: TGCAGCGTTGTTGGGGGGAGTGGGGCCAACGTCCTGACTTTC. V gene TRBV29-1 combines with J gene TRBJ2-6; D is possibly TRBD2 (6 bases). Germline CDR1 is SQVTM and CDR2 is ANQGSEA. The CDR3 consists of 14 residues. The germline V and J ends were trimmed by 4 bases and 3 bases, with 10 bases remaining between them.

This clone was counted between two and nine times. J is TRBJ2-2 and V is TRBV19, with a tentative D call TRBD2 (6 bases). V gave up 9 bases and J gave up 0 bases, with 17 bases separating them. This CDR3 has 16 residues. CDR1 and CDR2 (germline): LNHDA, SQIVND (reference sequence). DNA of the CDR3: TGTGCCAGCGACTCCGGGAGACAGCCGAACACCGGGGAGCTGTTTTTT. Protein: CASDSGRQPNTGELFF.